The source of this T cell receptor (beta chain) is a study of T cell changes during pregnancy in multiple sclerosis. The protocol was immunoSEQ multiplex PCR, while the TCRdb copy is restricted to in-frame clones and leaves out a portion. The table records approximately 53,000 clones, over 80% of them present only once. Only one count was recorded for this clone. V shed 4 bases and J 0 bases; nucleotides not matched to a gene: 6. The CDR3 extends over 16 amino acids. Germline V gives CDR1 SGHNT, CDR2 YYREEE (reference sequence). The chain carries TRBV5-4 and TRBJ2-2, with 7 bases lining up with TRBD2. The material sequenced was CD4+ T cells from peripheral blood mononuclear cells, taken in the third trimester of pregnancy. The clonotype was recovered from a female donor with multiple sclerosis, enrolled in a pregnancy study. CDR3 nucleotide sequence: TGTGCCAGCAGCCCGCCTAGCGGCGCGAACACCGGGGAGCTGTTTTTT. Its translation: CASSPPSGANTGELFF.